The 30 T cell receptor beta chains below all came from one sample that was sequenced in a study of identifying expanded T cells in peripheral blood. Data came from immunoSEQ multiplex PCR; TCRdb stores just in-frame clones and leaves some out. The sample consists of 80,000 to 90,000 clones, more than 75% of them appearing once. Material: blood. These receptors all stem from a person between 18 and 70 years old in good health.

The rearrangement uses TRBV4-1 and TRBJ2-6; maybe TRBD2 (5 bases). This CDR3 is 17 amino acids long. Germline V gene lookup returns CDR1 MGHRA and CDR2 YSYEKL. The V and J ends lost 0 bases and 2 bases respectively, with 11 bases between them. The CDR3 here is CASSQDFTSAGANVLTF. The CDR3 nucleotides are TGCGCCAGCAGCCAAGATTTTACTAGTGCTGGGGCCAACGTCCTGACTTTC.

The V call is TRBV30, the J call TRBJ1-6, with D possibly being TRBD1 (5 bases). This CDR3 is 15 amino acids long. CDR1 is GTSNPN and CDR2 is SVGIG in the germline V gene (reference sequence). The V end lost 7 bases, the J end lost 1 base, and 14 bases lay between the germline ends. The CDR3: CASNRGKSYNSPLHF. Written as DNA, the CDR3 is TGTGCCTCAAACCGGGGGAAGTCCTATAATTCACCCCTCCACTTT.

The V and J genes are TRBV12-5 and TRBJ1-2; 9 bases fit TRBD1. Trimming cost V 1 base and J 8 bases; bases outside gene matches: 2. From germline, CDR1 is LGHNT and CDR2 FRNRAP. This CDR3 has 13 residues. Here the CDR3 reads CASGLAGQGGYTF. The CDR3 bases are TGTGCTAGTGGTTTGGCGGGACAGGGAGGCTACACCTTC.

This rearrangement joins TRBV5-1 to TRBJ1-1; maybe TRBD1 (5 bases). Germline values: CDR1 SGHRS, CDR2 YFSETQ. The ends were cut back, 0 bases at V and 6 bases at J, with 9 bases in the middle. The CDR3 totals 13 residues. CDR3 sequence (DNA): TGCGCCAGCAGCTTGGCTGGGGACCCTGAAGCTTTCTTT. It codes for CASSLAGDPEAFF.

The chain couples TRBV27 to TRBJ2-1, with 8 bases fitting TRBD1. The CDR3 is 15 residues long. Germline CDR1 MNHEY, CDR2 SMNVEV (reference sequence). Trimming removed 3 bases from V and 0 bases from J; junction bases left unmatched: 1. CDR3 protein: CASSLGTGSYNEQFF. As DNA, the CDR3 is TGTGCCAGCAGTTTGGGGACAGGCTCCTACAATGAGCAGTTCTTC.

The chain is built from TRBV4-1 and TRBJ1-5, with D unclear. V lost 2 bases and J lost 9, with 17 bases in between. This CDR3 region has 15 residues. Germline-derived CDR1 and CDR2 are MGHRA and YSYEKL. For the CDR3, the DNA is TGCGCCAGCAGCCAATTTTTTGAGGTACGAGGGCCCCAGCATTTT. Its protein is CASSQFFEVRGPQHF.

V usage is TRBV27 and J usage is TRBJ1-2; possible D gene TRBD1, 5 bases. The V end was cut by 6 bases, the J end by 2 bases, with 13 bases between. CDR1 MNHEY and CDR2 SMNVEV come from the germline V gene (reference sequence). The CDR3 sequence is 14 residues long. The CDR3 DNA follows: TGTGCCAGCAGGCCCAGGGTGGGGAACTATGGCTACACCTTC. This codes for CASRPRVGNYGYTF.

The rearrangement uses TRBV5-6 and TRBJ2-7; D unclear. The germline V and J ends were trimmed by 1 base and 0 bases, with 8 bases remaining between them. Germline assignment: CDR1 SGHDT and CDR2 YYEEEE. The CDR3 has 14 amino acids. CDR3 loop: CASSLYYSSYEQYF. In DNA form, the CDR3 reads TGTGCCAGCAGCTTGTATTACAGCTCCTACGAGCAGTACTTC.

The chain recombines TRBV7-2 with TRBJ1-4; D not certain. Trimming left V 3 bases short and J 5 bases short, with 4 bases between. In germline, CDR1 is SGHTA, CDR2 FQGNSA. The CDR3 is 12 residues long. The CDR3 is CASSLDNEKLFF. The CDR3 DNA reads TGTGCCAGCAGCTTGGACAATGAAAAACTGTTTTTT.

The rearrangement joins TRBV10-1 to TRBJ2-7; possibly TRBD1 for D (6 bases). Germline CDR1 and CDR2: WNHNN and SYGVQD (reference sequence). The germline V and J ends were trimmed by 3 bases and 7 bases, with 13 bases remaining between them. The CDR3 runs to 13 residues. The CDR3 region has the DNA TGCGCCAGCAGTGACTCGCTGGGGACAGAGCAGTACTTC. This codes for CASSDSLGTEQYF.

The V and J genes are TRBV6-6 and TRBJ2-2, with 7 bases fitting TRBD1. The CDR3 contains 15 residues. Germline CDR1 reads MNHNY; CDR2 reads SVGAGI (reference sequence). Germline trimming cut 2 bases from V and 6 bases from J; bases unmatched to any gene: 6. The CDR3 protein is CASSYGQGVAGELFF. The CDR3 bases are TGTGCCAGCAGTTACGGCCAGGGGGTGGCCGGGGAGCTGTTTTTT.

This clone was recorded once. The J gene is TRBJ2-7, the V gene TRBV2; D may be TRBD2 (6 bases). The CDR3 is 17 residues long. CDR1 is SNHLY, CDR2 FYNNEI, per germline. The V gene lost 4 bases and the J gene lost 1 base, with 20 bases spanning the gap. CDR3 loop: CASSGRGLSGRSYEQYF. The CDR3 DNA follows: TGTGCCAGCAGTGGGAGGGGTCTGTCTGGCAGGTCCTACGAGCAGTACTTC.

The chain is built from TRBV6-6 and TRBJ2-5; TRBD2 matches 8 bases. Germline loops: CDR1 MNHNY, CDR2 SVGAGI (reference sequence). The CDR3 is 14 amino acids. Trimming cost V 7 bases and J 3 bases; bases outside gene matches: 7. CDR3 amino acids: CASKDSGVEETQYF. The CDR3 coding sequence is TGTGCCAGCAAGGATAGCGGGGTTGAAGAGACCCAGTACTTC.

V usage is TRBV7-9 and J usage is TRBJ1-2, with 9 nucleotides matching TRBD1. The CDR3 is 15 amino acids. The germline CDR1 and CDR2 sequences are SEHNR and FQNEAQ (reference sequence). V trimming: 7 bases; J trimming: 5 bases; junction bases outside the gene matches: 11. CDR3 residues: CASTMGQGPRYGYTF. CDR3 bases: TGTGCCAGCACTATGGGACAGGGACCAAGGTATGGCTACACCTTC.

This chain uses TRBV5-6 with TRBJ1-2, with TRBD1 identical over 11 bases. CDR3 size: 15 residues. CDR1 is SGHDT, CDR2 YYEEEE, per germline. Trimming at V came to 0 bases and at J to 7 bases, leaving 5 bases not matched to a gene. The CDR3 protein is CASSLGGTGGSGYTF. For the CDR3, the DNA is TGTGCCAGCAGCTTGGGTGGGACAGGGGGTTCTGGCTACACCTTC. The whole variable domain, remainder taken from reference TRBV5-6 and TRBJ1-2, is DAGVTQSPTHLIKTRGQQVTLRCSPKSGHDTVSWYQQALGQGPQFIFQYYEEEERQRGNFPDRFSGHQFPNYSSELNVNALLLGDSALYLCASSLGGTGGSGYTFGSGTRLTVV.

This rearrangement joins TRBV9 to TRBJ1-1, with 7 bases fitting TRBD1. The CDR3 extends over 14 amino acids. Looked up from germline, CDR1 is SGDLS and CDR2 is YYNGEE. The V and J ends lost 0 bases and 5 bases, in that order; junction bases with no gene match: 4. Here the CDR3 DNA reads TGTGCCAGCAGCGTAGGGAAACAGGGGACTGAAGCTTTCTTT. Translated: CASSVGKQGTEAFF.

The V and J genes are TRBV2 and TRBJ2-4, with a tentative D call TRBD2 (6 bases). The germline gives CDR1 SNHLY, CDR2 FYNNEI. The germline V and J ends were trimmed by 6 bases and 3 bases, with 12 bases remaining between them. This CDR3 region has 14 residues. CDR3 in DNA: TGTGCCAGCAGAGGACTACGGGGCAAAAACATTCAGTACTTC. It codes for CASRGLRGKNIQYF.

The gene calls are TRBV5-1 and TRBJ2-7; D call uncertain. Trimming stripped 5 bases from V and 4 bases from J, with 16 bases between. The CDR3 totals 14 residues. Germline V gene data show CDR1 as SGHRS and CDR2 as YFSETQ. Here the CDR3 DNA reads TGCGCCAGCAGAGGAACCAGGCCGCTATACGAGCAGTACTTC. Amino acid sequence: CASRGTRPLYEQYF.

The chain links TRBV28 to TRBJ1-2, with unresolved D. The germline CDR1 and CDR2 sequences are MDHEN and SYDVKM. Trimming pared 3 bases from V and 8 bases from J, leaving 16 bases between. The CDR3 sequence is 14 residues long. This chain's CDR3 is CASSLAPQGRGYTF. The CDR3 region has the DNA TGTGCCAGCAGTTTGGCGCCGCAAGGTCGGGGCTACACCTTC.

V usage is TRBV7-3 and J usage is TRBJ1-2; the match to TRBD1 covers 9 bases. This CDR3 region has 13 residues. CDR1 is SGHTA, CDR2 FQGTGA, per germline. The V gene end was trimmed by 3 bases and the J gene end by 7 bases; junction bases not matched to a gene: 3. The CDR3 DNA follows: TGTGCCAGCAGCTTGGGGACAGGGAGTGGCTACACCTTC. It encodes CASSLGTGSGYTF.

The J gene is TRBJ1-3, the V gene TRBV7-2; D gene unclear. With 4 bases removed from V and 4 bases from J, the gap between germline ends came to 14 bases. This CDR3 contains 15 residues. The V gene's germline CDR1 is SGHTA and CDR2 FQGNSA. CDR3 coding DNA: TGTGCCAGCAGCTCCGGCGCAGTTTTAGGAAACACCATATATTTT. Translated: CASSSGAVLGNTIYF.

V usage is TRBV7-9 and J usage is TRBJ2-3; TRBD2 aligns across 8 bases. Germline values: CDR1 SEHNR, CDR2 FQNEAQ (reference sequence). The junction had 11 bases not matched to a gene; V was cut back by 7 bases and J by 2 bases. The CDR3 is 16 amino acids. The CDR3 loop reads CASTDEAGANTDTQYF. The CDR3 DNA sequence: TGTGCCAGCACCGACGAAGCGGGGGCCAACACAGATACGCAGTATTTT.

The chain carries TRBV9 and TRBJ2-2, with D perhaps matching TRBD1 or TRBD2 (5 bases each). The V and J ends lost 2 bases and 3 bases respectively, with 11 bases between them. Per germline, CDR1 SGDLS and CDR2 YYNGEE. This CDR3 has 15 residues. In nucleotides, the CDR3 is TGTGCCAGCAGCGTGTACGGGGCCTACACCGGGGAGCTGTTTTTT. This gives the protein CASSVYGAYTGELFF.

The genes are TRBV10-3 and TRBJ1-2; no definite D call. This CDR3 contains 15 residues. The ends were cut back, 2 bases at V and 2 bases at J, with 12 bases in the middle. CDR1 and CDR2 from the germline V gene are ENHRY and SYGVKD. CDR3 sequence reads: CAISERPSPNYGYTF. The CDR3 DNA reads as TGTGCCATCAGTGAGAGGCCATCCCCCAACTATGGCTACACCTTC.

The genes are TRBV2 and TRBJ1-5, with D uncertain. Germline lookup yields CDR1 SNHLY and CDR2 FYNNEI. Trimming cost V 4 bases and J 1 base, with 8 bases left between them. The CDR3 runs to 14 residues. DNA for the CDR3: TGTGCCAGCAGTGTAACGGGGAGCAATCAGCCCCAGCATTTT. Translating gives CASSVTGSNQPQHF.

J is TRBJ1-2 and V is TRBV19; D uncertain. V lost 3 bases to trimming and J lost 3 bases, with 14 bases between them. The V gene's germline CDR1 is LNHDA and CDR2 SQIVND (reference sequence). The CDR3 runs 15 residues. CDR3 coding DNA: TGTGCCAGTAGTATTAGGAGTCCCCCAGACTATGGCTACACCTTC. This encodes CASSIRSPPDYGYTF. The variable domain in full, with the rest retrieved from reference TRBV19 and TRBJ1-2, is DGGITQSPKYLFRKEGQNVTLSCEQNLNHDAMYWYRQDPGQGLRLIYYSQIVNDFQKGDIAEGYSVSREKKESFPLTVTSAQKNPTAFYLCASSIRSPPDYGYTFGSGTRLTVV.

The J gene is TRBJ2-2, the V gene TRBV6-4; TRBD1 agrees at 9 bases. This CDR3 spans 14 amino acids. V lost 0 bases, J lost 7 bases, and 0 bases stayed unmatched. Germline V gene lookup returns CDR1 MRHNA and CDR2 SNTAGT. This CDR3 reads CASSDSTGGGELFF. CDR3 nucleotide sequence: TGTGCCAGCAGTGACTCGACAGGGGGCGGGGAGCTGTTTTTT.

The genes are TRBV7-6 and TRBJ2-7; TRBD1 aligns across 7 bases. Germline-derived CDR1 and CDR2 are SGHVS and FNYEAQ. There are 15 residues in the CDR3. V shed 2 bases and J 6 bases; nucleotides not matched to a gene: 10. In DNA, the CDR3 is TGTGCCAGCAGCTTATGGACAGGAGGTGAGGTCGAGCAGTACTTC. This gives the protein CASSLWTGGEVEQYF.

The genes are TRBV4-3 and TRBJ2-2; D unclear. CDR1 and CDR2 from the germline V gene are LGHNA and YSLEER. Trimming cost V 0 bases and J 0 bases, with 14 bases left between them. This CDR3 is 18 amino acids long. CDR3 loop: CASSQEGNRVPNTGELFF. CDR3 sequence (DNA): TGCGCCAGCAGCCAAGAAGGAAACCGGGTGCCGAACACCGGGGAGCTGTTTTTT.

The gene calls are TRBV11-3 and TRBJ1-2; 7 positions match TRBD1. CDR1 and CDR2 from the germline V gene are SGHNT and YENEEA. With 5 bases clipped from V and 2 bases from J, the junction kept 11 bases outside the gene matches. The CDR3 loop spans 16 amino acids. The CDR3 loop is CASSPRTGWSNYGYTF. CDR3 nucleotides: TGTGCCAGCAGCCCCAGGACAGGCTGGAGCAACTATGGCTACACCTTC.